The rows below give T cell receptor beta chains drawn from one sample of a study of blood T cell repertoires in COVID-19. Profiling relied on immunoSEQ multiplex PCR, and the TCRdb table lists in-frame clones only, not all of them. Of hundreds of thousands of clones listed, approximately 90% are singletons. The sequenced sample consisted of PBMCs or T cells enriched from blood (not recorded which). These receptors originate from a woman between 50 and 59 years old who had recovered from COVID-19. Each CDR3 is given with its conserved first and last residue. The order of the fields is J gene, D gene, V gene, clone size, CDR3 protein, CDR3 DNA. The D gene is left open where the match is weak. The listing skips clone size in some rows; elsewhere it reads once, few, many or a size class.

TRBJ2-1 . TRBV4-3 . CASSQDWPARSYNEQFF TGCGCCAGCAGCCAAGATTGGCCAGCGCGCTCCTACAATGAGCAGTTCTTC
TRBJ2-1 TRBD2 TRBV19 . CASSTPSGGPYNEQFF TGTGCCAGTAGCACCCCTAGCGGGGGACCATACAATGAGCAGTTCTTC
TRBJ2-5 . TRBV2 . CASSEAHSQETQYF TGTGCCAGCAGTGAAGCGCACAGCCAAGAGACCCAGTACTTC
TRBJ1-1 . TRBV5-1 . CASSDSHTDMNTEAFF TGCGCCAGCAGCGATTCCCACACAGACATGAACACTGAAGCTTTCTTT
TRBJ2-7 . TRBV3-1/TRBV3-2 . CASSALPENEQYF TGTGCCAGCAGCGCATTACCGGAGAACGAGCAGTACTTC
TRBJ2-7 . TRBV28 . CASILNTGREQYF TGTGCCAGCATCCTTAACACAGGGAGAGAGCAGTACTTC
TRBJ1-4 TRBD1 TRBV6-1 . CASSEYGTGGNEKLFF TGTGCCAGCAGTGAATATGGAACAGGGGGTAATGAAAAACTGTTTTTT
TRBJ1-1 . TRBV30 few CAWSVLDNSNTEAFF TGTGCCTGGAGTGTACTGGACAATTCGAACACTGAAGCTTTCTTT
TRBJ1-1 . TRBV27 . CASSPTGLRDTEAFF TGTGCCAGCAGTCCCACAGGGTTGAGGGACACTGAAGCTTTCTTT
TRBJ1-1 . TRBV7-8 . CASSAGGVNTEAFF TGTGCCAGCAGTGCCGGAGGGGTAAACACTGAAGCTTTCTTT
TRBJ2-5 TRBD2 TRBV5-4 . CASSRRGAQETQYF TGTGCCAGCAGCCGGCGGGGGGCCCAAGAGACCCAGTACTTC
TRBJ1-5 . TRBV7-2 . CASSLAFQPQHF TGTGCCAGCAGCTTAGCCTTTCAGCCCCAGCATTTT
TRBJ1-1 TRBD1 TRBV7-2 once CATRDRVNTEAFF TGTGCCACCAGGGACAGGGTGAACACTGAAGCTTTCTTT
TRBJ1-6 . TRBV4-1 . CASSQGPRRINSPLHF TGCGCCAGCAGCCAAGGGCCCAGGCGAATTAATTCACCCCTCCACTTT
TRBJ1-1 . TRBV29-1 few CSVVILPGGNTEAFF TGCAGCGTTGTCATACTTCCGGGGGGTAACACTGAAGCTTTCTTT
TRBJ1-2 TRBD1 TRBV7-2 . CASSFTGGGYGYTF TGTGCCAGCAGCTTTACAGGGGGTGGCTATGGCTACACCTTC
TRBJ2-3 . TRBV28 . CASSLGLKTEQYF TGTGCCAGCAGTTTAGGGCTCAAAACGGAGCAGTATTTT
TRBJ2-1 . TRBV24-1 . CATSDPARGGAYNEQFF TGTGCCACCAGTGATCCAGCAAGGGGCGGGGCGTACAATGAGCAGTTCTTC
TRBJ2-1 . TRBV19 . CASSIRADHYNEQFF TGTGCCAGTAGTATAAGAGCGGACCACTACAATGAGCAGTTCTTC
TRBJ2-7 . TRBV10-2 . CASSESIGFGQYF TGCGCCAGCAGTGAGTCGATCGGTTTTGGGCAGTACTTC
TRBJ1-1 . TRBV2 few CASSGPFGGTEAFF TGTGCCAGCAGTGGACCTTTTGGGGGGACTGAAGCTTTCTTT
TRBJ2-3 TRBD2 TRBV11-3 . CASSSTSGSVTDTQYF TGTGCCAGCAGCTCGACTAGCGGGTCTGTCACAGATACGCAGTATTTT
TRBJ2-7 . TRBV19 . CASSNRRGPYEQYF TGTGCCAGTAGTAACAGGAGGGGACCCTACGAGCAGTACTTC
TRBJ2-3 . TRBV7-3 . CASSDTSTDTQYF TGTGCCAGCAGCGACACCAGCACAGATACGCAGTATTTT
TRBJ2-7 TRBD1 TRBV5-1 . CASGDRGDRDEQYF TGCGCCAGCGGAGACAGGGGAGATCGAGACGAGCAGTACTTC
TRBJ2-5 TRBD2 TRBV5-6 . CASSLVAGGPNF TGTGCCAGCAGCTTGGTAGCGGGGGGGCCGAACTTC
TRBJ1-2 TRBD1 TRBV10-3 once CAISENRGGTSYTF TGTGCCATCAGTGAGAACAGGGGAGGTACGAGCTACACCTTC
TRBJ2-7 TRBD1 TRBV6-5 . CASSGTVSSYEQYF TGTGCCAGCAGCGGGACAGTGAGCTCCTACGAGCAGTACTTC
TRBJ1-1 TRBD1 TRBV5-1 . CASSSRTGYTEAFF TGCGCCAGCAGCTCCAGGACAGGCTATACTGAAGCTTTCTTT
TRBJ1-5 . TRBV2 once CASSEVIGNQPQHF TGTGCCAGCAGTGAAGTTATTGGCAATCAGCCCCAGCATTTT
TRBJ2-1 . TRBV7-9 . CAQQGGRDRYNEQFF TGTGCCCAGCAGGGGGGCCGGGACCGATACAATGAGCAGTTCTTC
TRBJ2-7 TRBD2 TRBV14 . CASSLVRGGLHF TGTGCCAGCAGCCTGGTCCGGGGGGGCCTGCACTTC
TRBJ1-1 TRBD1 TRBV6-1 . CASSDTGVPTEAFF TGTGCCAGCAGTGACACAGGGGTCCCCACTGAAGCTTTCTTT
TRBJ2-7 . TRBV15 . CATSRDTSYEQYF TGTGCCACCAGCCGGGACACCTCCTACGAGCAGTACTTC
TRBJ1-4 . TRBV7-9 . CASSSQGANEKLFF TGTGCCAGCAGCTCACAGGGAGCTAATGAAAAACTGTTTTTT
TRBJ1-2 . TRBV19 . CASRQAYGYTF TGTGCCAGTAGGCAGGCCTATGGCTACACCTTC
TRBJ1-2 . TRBV29-1 . CSVDRLLGGYTF TGCAGCGTAGACAGGCTATTGGGAGGCTACACCTTC
TRBJ2-7 . TRBV9 . CASSVGGTSSYEQYF TGTGCCAGCAGCGTAGGGGGGACAAGCTCCTACGAGCAGTACTTC
TRBJ1-1 . TRBV27 . CASSFSHNTEAFF TGTGCCAGCAGTTTTTCACACAACACTGAAGCTTTCTTT
TRBJ2-3 TRBD2 TRBV7-9 . CASSLAGGLVFTDTQYF TGTGCCAGCAGCTTAGCGGGGGGACTAGTTTTCACAGATACGCAGTATTTT
TRBJ1-1 . TRBV3-1/TRBV3-2 . CASSPQGVTEAFF TGTGCCAGCAGCCCACAGGGAGTCACTGAAGCTTTCTTT
TRBJ1-1 . TRBV2 . CASSLQGNTEAFF TGTGCCAGCAGCCTACAGGGAAACACTGAAGCTTTCTTT
TRBJ2-3 TRBD2 TRBV7-2 . CASSFKAGGETDTQYF TGTGCCAGCAGCTTTAAAGCGGGGGGGGAAACAGATACGCAGTATTTT
TRBJ2-1 . TRBV7-8 once CASSFGGYNEQFF TGTGCCAGCAGCTTCGGAGGATACAATGAGCAGTTCTTC
TRBJ2-1 TRBD1 TRBV2 few CASSGRTGGRNEQFF TGTGCCAGCAGTGGGCGGACAGGGGGACGGAATGAGCAGTTCTTC
TRBJ1-1 . TRBV28 . CASTTGGTNTEAFF TGTGCCAGCACCACGGGGGGTACGAACACTGAAGCTTTCTTT
TRBJ1-2 TRBD1 TRBV19 . CASTGQGSGGYTF TGTGCCAGTACCGGACAGGGCTCGGGTGGCTACACCTTC
TRBJ1-1 TRBD1 TRBV19 . CASSIGWGQVYPEAFF TGTGCCAGTAGTATCGGTTGGGGACAGGTGTATCCTGAAGCTTTCTTT
TRBJ1-1 . TRBV7-2 . CASSSLWGGGNTEAFF TGTGCCAGCAGCTCGCTATGGGGGGGAGGGAACACTGAAGCTTTCTTT
TRBJ2-5 TRBD1 TRBV2 . CASSDSQGVEGETQYF TGTGCCAGCAGTGATTCACAGGGGGTGGAAGGAGAGACCCAGTACTTC
TRBJ2-2 . TRBV15 . CATSLTPYANTGELFF TGTGCCACCTCTCTGACTCCCTACGCCAACACCGGGGAGCTGTTTTTT
TRBJ1-1 . TRBV9 . CASSDGVETEAFF TGTGCCAGCAGCGACGGGGTTGAGACTGAAGCTTTCTTT